This T cell receptor beta chain was recorded in a study of blood T cell repertoires in COVID-19. Whole-study context: The United States, Italy and Spain were the sources of the acute and convalescent COVID-19 samples. T cells, B-cell-depleted T cells, or PBMCs supplied cDNA or gDNA.

In the original workflow: Amplifying reference gene primers gave estimates of nucleated cell counts. TCRdb's table, derived via immunoSEQ multiplex PCR, lists solely in-frame clones and lacks some. The V and J calls and the clone size are those of that table, but D and trimming were determined from the DNA. The data contain some 140,000 clones, more than 75% of them singletons. Germline CDR1 SGHAT, CDR2 FQNNGV. V trimming: 4 bases; J trimming: 4 bases; junction bases outside the gene matches: 11. This CDR3 region has 16 residues. This clonotype originated in a man older than 75 with acute or convalescent COVID-19. The chain recombines TRBV11-2 with TRBJ1-1; TRBD1 matches at 8 bases. Sequenced: peripheral blood. The CDR3 loop reads CASSYTNRGTGTEAFF. CDR3 nucleotide sequence: TGTGCCAGCAGCTATACTAACAGGGGGACGGGCACTGAAGCTTTCTTT.